This is a list of T cell receptor beta chains from one sample in a study of T cell responses to AZD1222 COVID-19 vaccine. Only in-frame clones appear in the TCRdb table, and some are missing; sequencing was by immunoSEQ multiplex PCR. The data show 110,000 to 150,000 clones, with over 75% seen just once and approximately 4.8% held by the top ten. The source was peripheral blood, collected on day 0 of AZD1222 vaccination. These receptors were taken from an adult in good health. Each CDR3 is given with its conserved first and last residue. A D gene is named only where the DNA matches it firmly. Clone size, where shown, is once, few, many, or a class for clones that have expanded.

j_call,clone_size,v_call,d_call,cdr3_aa,cdr3_nt
TRBJ1-3,NA,TRBV19,NA,CASSRSAILSGNTIYF,TGTGCCAGTAGTAGGTCAGCCATTTTATCTGGAAACACCATATATTTT
TRBJ1-3,NA,TRBV7-2,NA,CASSLVNRNGNTIYF,TGTGCCAGCAGCTTAGTCAACAGGAATGGAAACACCATATATTTT
TRBJ1-1,NA,TRBV7-9,TRBD1,CASSQGARGTEAFF,TGTGCCAGCAGCCAGGGGGCGCGGGGGACTGAAGCTTTCTTT
TRBJ2-1,NA,TRBV13,TRBD2,CASSSGLVRYNEQFF,TGTGCCAGCAGCTCGGGACTAGTTCGTTACAATGAGCAGTTCTTC
TRBJ2-5,NA,TRBV5-6,NA,CASSPRRDGAGTQYF,TGTGCCAGCAGCCCCCGAAGGGATGGGGCAGGAACCCAGTACTTC
TRBJ1-1,NA,TRBV6-5,NA,CASSYSRGGTTEAFF,TGTGCCAGCAGTTACTCACGGGGGGGAACCACTGAAGCTTTCTTT
TRBJ1-6,NA,TRBV3-1/TRBV3-2,NA,CASSQDSYNSPLHF,TGTGCCAGCAGCCAAGACTCCTATAATTCACCCCTCCACTTT
TRBJ2-1,NA,TRBV28,NA,CASSLIARGRNEQFF,TGTGCCAGCAGTTTGATCGCGCGGGGTCGGAATGAGCAGTTCTTC
TRBJ2-2,NA,TRBV5-4,NA,CASSHPRGGTGELFF,TGTGCCAGCAGCCACCCTAGGGGCGGAACCGGGGAGCTGTTTTTT
TRBJ1-3,NA,TRBV30,NA,CAVGGNTIYF,TGTGCCGTGGGTGGAAACACCATATATTTT
TRBJ2-3,NA,TRBV9,NA,CASSVDGSSTDTQYF,TGTGCCAGCAGCGTAGACGGATCTAGCACAGATACGCAGTATTTT
TRBJ1-1,NA,TRBV19,TRBD1,CASTYNRGNTEAFF,TGTGCCAGTACCTATAACAGGGGGAACACTGAAGCTTTCTTT
TRBJ2-7,NA,TRBV5-1,TRBD1,CASTLTTGLNGNGEQYF,TGCGCCAGCACATTAACGACAGGGCTCAACGGTAACGGCGAGCAGTACTTC
TRBJ2-3,once,TRBV29-1,NA,CSVGGAHSTDTQYF,TGCAGCGTTGGAGGGGCCCATAGCACAGATACGCAGTATTTT
TRBJ1-5,NA,TRBV18,TRBD1,CASSHRGRAGNQPQHF,TGTGCCAGCTCACACAGGGGCAGGGCAGGCAATCAGCCCCAGCATTTT
TRBJ2-2,NA,TRBV2,NA,CASSEQGKTGELFF,TGTGCCAGCAGTGAGCAGGGGAAAACCGGGGAGCTGTTTTTT
TRBJ1-5,NA,TRBV28,TRBD1,CASRYTGTGSNQPQHF,TGTGCCAGCAGATACACAGGGACAGGTAGCAATCAGCCCCAGCATTTT
TRBJ1-1,NA,TRBV6-2/TRBV6-3,NA,CASSYFPTTEAFF,TGTGCCAGCAGTTACTTCCCGACCACTGAAGCTTTCTTT
TRBJ1-1,NA,TRBV14,NA,CASSQVGPEAFF,TGTGCCAGCAGCCAAGTAGGCCCTGAAGCTTTCTTT
TRBJ2-7,NA,TRBV5-1,TRBD2,CASSLDGAAGEQYF,TGCGCCAGCAGCCTCGACGGGGCAGCGGGGGAGCAGTACTTC
TRBJ1-6,NA,TRBV5-1,TRBD1,CASSLAGQASSYNSPLHF,TGCGCCAGCAGCTTGGCGGGACAGGCTAGCTCCTATAATTCACCCCTCCACTTT
TRBJ1-2,NA,TRBV10-3,TRBD1,CAISAGQDVYGYTF,TGTGCCATCAGCGCGGGACAGGACGTCTATGGCTACACCTTC
TRBJ1-1,NA,TRBV10-1,TRBD1,CASGQGANTEAFF,TGCGCCAGCGGACAGGGGGCTAATACTGAAGCTTTCTTT
TRBJ2-3,few,TRBV27,TRBD1,CASRARQGVRHTDTQYF,TGTGCCAGCAGAGCAAGACAGGGGGTTCGACACACAGATACGCAGTATTTT